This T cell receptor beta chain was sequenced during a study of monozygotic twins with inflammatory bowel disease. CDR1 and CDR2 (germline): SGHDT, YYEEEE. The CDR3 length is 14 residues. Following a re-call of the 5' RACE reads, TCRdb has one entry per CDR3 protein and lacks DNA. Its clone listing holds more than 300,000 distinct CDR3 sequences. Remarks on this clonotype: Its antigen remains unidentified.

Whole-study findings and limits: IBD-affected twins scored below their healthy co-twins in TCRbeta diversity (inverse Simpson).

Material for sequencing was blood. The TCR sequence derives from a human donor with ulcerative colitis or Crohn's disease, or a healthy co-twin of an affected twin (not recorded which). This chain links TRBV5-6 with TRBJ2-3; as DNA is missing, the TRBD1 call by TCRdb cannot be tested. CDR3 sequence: CASSLGPVEDTQYF.